This T cell receptor beta chain appears in the sequencing data of a study of control samples from healthy donors and cancer patients. CDR3 length equals 15 residues. Trimming removed 5 bases at V and 2 bases at J, with 15 bases between. CDR1 and CDR2 from the germline V gene are LNHDA and SQIVND (reference sequence). Some clones are missing from TCRdb's copy, which holds only in-frame ones; the method was immunoSEQ multiplex PCR. The table records 120,000 to 150,000 clones, approximately 92% of them present only once. The rearrangement joins TRBV19 to TRBJ1-2; D gene unclear. The sequence was collected from a man aged 25-40 years in good health. Sequenced input: blood. The CDR3 DNA is TGTGCCAGTAGTCCGCAAGGACTGACCAACTATGGCTACACCTTC. Protein sequence: CASSPQGLTNYGYTF.